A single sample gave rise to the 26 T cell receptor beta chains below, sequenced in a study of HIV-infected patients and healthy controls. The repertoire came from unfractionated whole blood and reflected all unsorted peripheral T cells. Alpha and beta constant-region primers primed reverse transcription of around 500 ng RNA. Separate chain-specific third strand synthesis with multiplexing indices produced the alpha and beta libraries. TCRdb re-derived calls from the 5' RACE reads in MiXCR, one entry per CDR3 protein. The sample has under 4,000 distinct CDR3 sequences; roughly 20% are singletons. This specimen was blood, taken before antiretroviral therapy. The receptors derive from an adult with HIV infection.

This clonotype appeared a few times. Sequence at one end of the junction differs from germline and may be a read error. The CDR3 DNA follows: TGTGCCAGCAGCACTAACAGCGTGGGATTAACAGAAGTTTTCTTT. As protein: CASSTNSVGLTEVFF. V is TRBV7-8 and J is TRBJ1-1; D not resolved. Germline-derived CDR1 and CDR2 are SGHVS and FQNEAQ. The CDR3 contains 15 residues.

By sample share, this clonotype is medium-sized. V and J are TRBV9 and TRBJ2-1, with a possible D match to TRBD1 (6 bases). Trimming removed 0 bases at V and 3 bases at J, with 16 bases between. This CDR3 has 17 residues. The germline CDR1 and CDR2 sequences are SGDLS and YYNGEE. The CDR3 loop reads CASSVETGAPYYNEQFF. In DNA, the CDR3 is TGTGCCAGCAGCGTAGAGACAGGCGCCCCTTACTACAATGAGCAGTTCTTC.

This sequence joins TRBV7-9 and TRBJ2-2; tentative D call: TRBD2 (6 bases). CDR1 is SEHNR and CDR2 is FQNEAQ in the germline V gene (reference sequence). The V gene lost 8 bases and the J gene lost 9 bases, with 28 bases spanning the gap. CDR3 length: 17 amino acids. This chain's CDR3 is CASPLGGRDPDPWELFF. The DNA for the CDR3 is TGTGCCAGCCCCCTCGGGGGAAGGGACCCTGACCCCTGGGAGCTGTTTTTT.

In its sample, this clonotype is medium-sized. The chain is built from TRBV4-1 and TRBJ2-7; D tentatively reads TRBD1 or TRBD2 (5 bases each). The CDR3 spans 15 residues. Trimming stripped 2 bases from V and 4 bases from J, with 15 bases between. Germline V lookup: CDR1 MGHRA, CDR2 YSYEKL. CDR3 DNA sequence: TGCGCCAGCAGCCAACTCCGGGACGGAAAGTACGAGCAGTACTTC. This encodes CASSQLRDGKYEQYF.

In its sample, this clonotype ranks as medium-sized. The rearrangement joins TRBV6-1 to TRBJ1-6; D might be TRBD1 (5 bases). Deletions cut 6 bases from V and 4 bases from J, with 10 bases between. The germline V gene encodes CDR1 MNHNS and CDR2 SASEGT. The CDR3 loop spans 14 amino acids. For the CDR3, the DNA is TGTGCCAGCAGCTTGACAGCGTATAATTCACCCCTCCACTTT. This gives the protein CASSLTAYNSPLHF.

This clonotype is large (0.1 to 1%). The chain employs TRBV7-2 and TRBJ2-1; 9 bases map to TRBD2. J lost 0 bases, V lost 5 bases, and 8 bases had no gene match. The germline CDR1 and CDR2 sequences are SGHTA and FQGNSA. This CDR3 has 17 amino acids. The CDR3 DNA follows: TGTGCCAGCAGCGCCGGGACTAGCTTCTACTCCTACAATGAGCAGTTCTTC. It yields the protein CASSAGTSFYSYNEQFF.

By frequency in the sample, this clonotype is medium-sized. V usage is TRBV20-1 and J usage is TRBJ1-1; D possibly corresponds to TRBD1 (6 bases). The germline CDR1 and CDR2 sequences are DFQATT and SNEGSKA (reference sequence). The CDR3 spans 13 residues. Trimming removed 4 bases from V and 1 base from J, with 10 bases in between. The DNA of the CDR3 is TGCAGTGCTATCTCGGGGGCGAACACTGAAGCTTTCTTT. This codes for CSAISGANTEAFF.

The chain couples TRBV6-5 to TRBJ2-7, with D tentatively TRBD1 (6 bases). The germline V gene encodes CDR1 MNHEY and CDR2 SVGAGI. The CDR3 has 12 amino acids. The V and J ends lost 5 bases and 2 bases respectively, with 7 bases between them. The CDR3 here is CASSRDTYEQYF. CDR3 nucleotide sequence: TGTGCCAGCAGTAGGGACACCTACGAGCAGTACTTC.

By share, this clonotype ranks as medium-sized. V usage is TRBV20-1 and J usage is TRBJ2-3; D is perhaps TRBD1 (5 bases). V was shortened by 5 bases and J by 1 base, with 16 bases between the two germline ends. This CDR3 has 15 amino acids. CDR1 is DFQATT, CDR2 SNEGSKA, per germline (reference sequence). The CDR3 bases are TGCAGTGCTCCCGGGCCAGGGAAGGGCACAGATACGCAGTATTTT. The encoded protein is CSAPGPGKGTDTQYF.

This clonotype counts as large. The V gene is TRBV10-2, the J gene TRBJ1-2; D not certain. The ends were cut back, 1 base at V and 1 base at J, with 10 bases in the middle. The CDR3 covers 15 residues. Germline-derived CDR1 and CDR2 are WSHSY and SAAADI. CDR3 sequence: CASSELSTVNYGYTF. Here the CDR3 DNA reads TGCGCCAGCAGTGAGTTGAGTACAGTTAACTATGGCTACACCTTC.

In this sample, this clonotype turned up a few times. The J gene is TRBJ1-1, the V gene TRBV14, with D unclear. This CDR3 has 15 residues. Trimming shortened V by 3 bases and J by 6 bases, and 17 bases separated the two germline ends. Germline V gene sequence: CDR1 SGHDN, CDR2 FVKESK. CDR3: CASSQALGPLAEAFF. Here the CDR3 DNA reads TGTGCCAGCAGCCAGGCTTTAGGACCTCTTGCTGAAGCTTTCTTT.

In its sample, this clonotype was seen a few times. The CDR3 bases are TGTGCCAGTAGAGGACAGGGGAAAGAGACCCAGTACTTC. This sequence encodes CASRGQGKETQYF. The chain is built from TRBV19 and TRBJ2-5, with TRBD1 identical over 9 bases. Germline CDR1 is LNHDA and CDR2 is SQIVND (reference sequence). V was clipped by 6 bases and J by 3 bases; unmatched bases: 2. The CDR3 runs 13 residues. Based on the CDR3 plus reference TRBV19 and TRBJ2-5, the full variable domain is DGGITQSPKYLFRKEGQNVTLSCEQNLNHDAMYWYRQDPGQGLRLIYYSQIVNDFQKGDIAEGYSVSREKKESFPLTVTSAQKNPTAFYLCASRGQGKETQYFGPGTRLLVL.

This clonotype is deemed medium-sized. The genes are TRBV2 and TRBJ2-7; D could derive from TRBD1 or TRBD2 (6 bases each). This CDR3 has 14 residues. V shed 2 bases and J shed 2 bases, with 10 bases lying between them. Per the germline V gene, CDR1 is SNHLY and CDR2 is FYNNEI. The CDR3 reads CASSERGRTYEQYF. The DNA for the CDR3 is TGTGCCAGCAGTGAAAGGGGGAGGACCTACGAGCAGTACTTC.

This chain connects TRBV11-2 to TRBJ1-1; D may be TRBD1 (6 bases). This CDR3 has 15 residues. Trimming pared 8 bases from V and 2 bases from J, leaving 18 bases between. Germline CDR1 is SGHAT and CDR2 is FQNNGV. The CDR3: CASSSGQRGNTEAFF. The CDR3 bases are TGTGCCAGCTCCTCTGGACAGAGGGGAAACACTGAAGCTTTCTTT.

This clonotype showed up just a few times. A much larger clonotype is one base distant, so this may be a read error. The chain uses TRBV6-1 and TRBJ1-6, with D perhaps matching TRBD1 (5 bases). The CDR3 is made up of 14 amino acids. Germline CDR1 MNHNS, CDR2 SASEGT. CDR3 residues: CASSLTAYNSPIHF. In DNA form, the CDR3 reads TGTGCCAGCAGCTTGACAGCGTATAATTCACCCATCCACTTT.

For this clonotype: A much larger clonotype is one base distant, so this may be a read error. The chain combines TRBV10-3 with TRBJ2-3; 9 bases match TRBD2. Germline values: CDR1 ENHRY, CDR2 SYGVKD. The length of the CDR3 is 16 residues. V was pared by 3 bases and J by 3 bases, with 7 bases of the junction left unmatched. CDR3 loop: CAISDIAGVWTDTQYF. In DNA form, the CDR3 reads TGTGCCATCAGTGATATAGCGGGGGTCTGGACAGATACGCAGTATTTT.

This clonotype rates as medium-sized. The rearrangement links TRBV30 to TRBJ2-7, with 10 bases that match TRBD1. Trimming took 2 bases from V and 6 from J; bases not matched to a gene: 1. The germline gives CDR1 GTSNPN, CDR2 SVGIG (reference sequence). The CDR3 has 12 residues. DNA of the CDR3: TGTGCCTGGAGTCGGGACAGGGGCGAGCAGTACTTC. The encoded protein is CAWSRDRGEQYF.

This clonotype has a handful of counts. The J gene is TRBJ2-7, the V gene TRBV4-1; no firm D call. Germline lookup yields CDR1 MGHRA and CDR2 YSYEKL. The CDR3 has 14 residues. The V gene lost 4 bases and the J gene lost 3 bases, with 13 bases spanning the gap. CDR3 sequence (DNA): TGCGCCAGCAGCCTATTGAATACAAACTACGAGCAGTACTTC. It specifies CASSLLNTNYEQYF.

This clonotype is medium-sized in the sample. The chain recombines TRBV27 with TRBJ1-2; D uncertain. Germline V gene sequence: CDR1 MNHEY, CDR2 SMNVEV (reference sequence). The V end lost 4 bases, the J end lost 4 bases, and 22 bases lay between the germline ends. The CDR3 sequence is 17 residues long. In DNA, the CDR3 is TGTGCCAGCAGTTCCCTTACTCGGGCCGGCGAGGGCTATGGCTACACCTTC. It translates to CASSSLTRAGEGYGYTF.

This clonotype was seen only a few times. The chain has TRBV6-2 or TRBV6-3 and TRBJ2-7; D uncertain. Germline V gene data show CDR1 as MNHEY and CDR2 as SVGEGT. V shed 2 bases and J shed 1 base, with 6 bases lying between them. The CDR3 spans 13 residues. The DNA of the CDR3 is TGTGCCAGCAGTTACAGCAGTTCCTACGAGCAGTACTTC. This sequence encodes CASSYSSSYEQYF.

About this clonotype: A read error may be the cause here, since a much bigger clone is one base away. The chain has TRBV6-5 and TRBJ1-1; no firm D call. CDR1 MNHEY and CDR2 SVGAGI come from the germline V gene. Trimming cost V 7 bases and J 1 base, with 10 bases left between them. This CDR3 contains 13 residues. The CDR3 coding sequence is TGTGCCAGCACCCAGGTACAGAACACTGAAGCTTTCTTT. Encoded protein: CASTQVQNTEAFF.

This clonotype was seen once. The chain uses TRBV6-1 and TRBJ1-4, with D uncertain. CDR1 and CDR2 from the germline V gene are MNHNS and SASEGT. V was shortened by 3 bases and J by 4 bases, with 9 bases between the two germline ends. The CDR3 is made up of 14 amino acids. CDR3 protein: CASSEGVNNEKLFF. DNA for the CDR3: TGTGCCAGCAGTGAGGGCGTGAATAATGAAAAACTGTTTTTT.

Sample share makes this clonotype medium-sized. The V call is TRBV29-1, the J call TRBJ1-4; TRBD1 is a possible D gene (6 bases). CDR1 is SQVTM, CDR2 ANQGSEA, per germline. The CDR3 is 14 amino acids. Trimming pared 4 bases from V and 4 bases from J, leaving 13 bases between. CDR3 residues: CSVGFGGDNEKLFF. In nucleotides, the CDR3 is TGCAGCGTTGGATTCGGGGGCGATAATGAAAAACTGTTTTTT. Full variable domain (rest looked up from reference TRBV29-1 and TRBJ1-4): SAVISQKPSRDICQRGTSLTIQCQVDSQVTMMFWYRQQPGQSLTLIATANQGSEATYESGFVIDKFPISRPNLTFSTLTVSNMSPEDSSIYLCSVGFGGDNEKLFFGSGTQLSVL.

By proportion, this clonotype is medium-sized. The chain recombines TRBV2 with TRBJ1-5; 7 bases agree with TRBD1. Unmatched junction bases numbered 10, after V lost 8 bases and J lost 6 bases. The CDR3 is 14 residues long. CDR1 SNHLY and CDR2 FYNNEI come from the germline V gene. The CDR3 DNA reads TGTGCCAGCTCGCAGGACAGGCTCAGTCAGCCCCAGCATTTT. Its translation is CASSQDRLSQPQHF.

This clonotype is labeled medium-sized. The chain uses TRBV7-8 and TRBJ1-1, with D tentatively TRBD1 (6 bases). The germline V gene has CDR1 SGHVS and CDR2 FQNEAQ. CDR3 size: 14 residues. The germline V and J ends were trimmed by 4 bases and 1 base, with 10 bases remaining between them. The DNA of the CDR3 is TGTGCCAGCAGCTCACAGGGTGGGAACACTGAAGCTTTCTTT. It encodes CASSSQGGNTEAFF.

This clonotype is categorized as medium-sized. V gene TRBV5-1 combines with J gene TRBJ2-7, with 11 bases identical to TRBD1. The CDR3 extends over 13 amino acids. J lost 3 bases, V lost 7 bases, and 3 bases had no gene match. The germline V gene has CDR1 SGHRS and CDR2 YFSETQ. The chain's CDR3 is CASRTGGGYEQYF. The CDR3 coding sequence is TGCGCCAGCCGGACAGGGGGCGGCTACGAGCAGTACTTC.